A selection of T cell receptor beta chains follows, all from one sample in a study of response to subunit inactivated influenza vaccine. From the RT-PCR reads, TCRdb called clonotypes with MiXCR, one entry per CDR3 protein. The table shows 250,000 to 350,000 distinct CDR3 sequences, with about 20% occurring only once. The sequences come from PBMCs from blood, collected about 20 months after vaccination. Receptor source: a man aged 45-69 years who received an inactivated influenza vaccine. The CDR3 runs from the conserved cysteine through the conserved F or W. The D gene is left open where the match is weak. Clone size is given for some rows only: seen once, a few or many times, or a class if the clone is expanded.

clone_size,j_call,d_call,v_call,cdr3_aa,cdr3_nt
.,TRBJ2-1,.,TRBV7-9,CASQRVLPGDNEQFF,TGTGCCAGTCAGAGGGTCCTACCGGGCGACAATGAGCAGTTCTTC
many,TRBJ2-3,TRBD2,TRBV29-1,CSGRLAGVSSTDTQYF,TGCAGCGGACGACTAGCGGGGGTCTCTAGCACAGATACGCAGTATTTT
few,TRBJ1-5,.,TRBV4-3,CASSQDLWDQPQHF,TGCGCCAGCAGCCAAGACCTGTGGGATCAGCCCCAGCATTTT
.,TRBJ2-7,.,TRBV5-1,CASREFTGNEQYF,TGCGCCAGCAGAGAGTTCACCGGGAATGAGCAGTACTTC
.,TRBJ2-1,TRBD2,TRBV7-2,CAGAGDPSYNEQFF,TGTGCCGGAGCGGGAGACCCCTCCTACAATGAGCAGTTCTTC
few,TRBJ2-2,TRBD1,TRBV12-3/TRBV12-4,CASSHRDRESTGELFF,TGTGCCAGCAGCCACCGGGACAGGGAATCAACCGGGGAGCTGTTTTTT
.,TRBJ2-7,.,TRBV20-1,CSARPAVSTGRNYEQYF,TGCAGTGCTAGACCCGCTGTGAGCACGGGACGGAACTACGAGCAGTACTTC
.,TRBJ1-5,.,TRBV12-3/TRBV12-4,CASSSPTGWGSNQPQHF,TGTGCCAGCAGTTCGCCTACAGGGTGGGGAAGCAATCAGCCCCAGCATTTT
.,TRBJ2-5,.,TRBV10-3,CAIRTGRNPQETQYF,TGTGCCATCAGGACAGGGAGGAACCCTCAAGAGACCCAGTACTTC
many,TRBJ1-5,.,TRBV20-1,CSARVGGPQPQHF,TGCAGTGCTAGAGTGGGGGGGCCTCAGCCCCAGCATTTT
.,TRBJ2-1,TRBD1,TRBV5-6,CASSLTGGAYNEQFF,TGTGCCAGCAGCCTGACAGGGGGCGCCTACAATGAGCAGTTCTTC
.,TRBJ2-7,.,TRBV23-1,CASSQCDEQYF,TGCGCCAGCAGTCAGTGCGACGAGCAGTACTTC
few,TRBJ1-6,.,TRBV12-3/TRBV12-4,CASSFNRLSPLHF,TGTGCCAGCAGTTTTAACAGGTTATCACCCCTCCACTTT
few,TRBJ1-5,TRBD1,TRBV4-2,CASSADRDSNQPQHF,TGTGCCAGCAGCGCGGACAGGGATAGCAATCAGCCCCAGCATTTT
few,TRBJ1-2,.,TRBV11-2,CASSLVRGTRVRGYTF,TGTGCCAGCAGCTTAGTGCGGGGAACCCGGGTTCGTGGCTACACCTTC
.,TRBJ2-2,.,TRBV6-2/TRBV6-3,CASKAFARDTGELFF,TGTGCCAGCAAGGCCTTTGCCCGGGACACCGGGGAGCTGTTTTTT
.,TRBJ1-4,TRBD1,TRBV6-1,CASNKRGQGSEKLFF,TGTGCCAGCAATAAGAGGGGACAGGGAAGTGAAAAACTGTTTTTT
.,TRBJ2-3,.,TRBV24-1,CATSASRRLDNPDTQYF,TGTGCCACCAGTGCCTCCCGGCGGCTTGACAACCCAGATACGCAGTATTTT
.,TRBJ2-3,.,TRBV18,CASSPETHTDTQYF,TGTGCCAGCTCACCAGAGACGCACACAGATACGCAGTATTTT
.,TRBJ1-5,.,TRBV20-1,CSASPAYSNQPQHF,TGCAGTGCTAGTCCCGCTTATAGCAATCAGCCCCAGCATTTT
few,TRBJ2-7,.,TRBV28,CASSLPMARQYF,TGTGCCAGCAGTTTACCGATGGCCCGGCAGTACTTC
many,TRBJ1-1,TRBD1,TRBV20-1,CSARDRGGAEAFF,TGCAGTGCTAGGGACAGGGGGGGAGCTGAAGCTTTCTTT
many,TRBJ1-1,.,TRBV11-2,CASSSGWTEAFF,TGTGCCAGCAGTTCCGGTTGGACTGAAGCTTTCTTT
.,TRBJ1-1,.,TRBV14,CASSQVTRLNTEAFF,TGTGCCAGCAGCCAAGTGACCAGACTGAACACTGAAGCTTTCTTT
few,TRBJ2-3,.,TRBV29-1,CSKILHDTQYF,TGCAGCAAAATCCTTCATGATACGCAGTATTTT
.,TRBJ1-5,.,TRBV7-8,CAGSLALFSNQPQHF,TGTGCCGGCAGCTTAGCCCTCTTTAGCAATCAGCCCCAGCATTTT
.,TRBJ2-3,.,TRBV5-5,CASSPTGPDTQYF,TGTGCCAGCAGCCCAACAGGGCCAGATACGCAGTATTTT
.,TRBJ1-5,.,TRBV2,CASSVGGQPQHF,TGTGCCAGCAGTGTGGGAGGACAGCCCCAGCATTTT
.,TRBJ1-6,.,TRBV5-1,CASSLPNNSPLHF,TGCGCCAGCAGCTTGCCCAATAATTCACCCCTCCACTTT
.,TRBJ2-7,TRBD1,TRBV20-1,CSARDLRGLSYEQYF,TGCAGTGCTAGAGATCTCAGGGGGCTGTCCTACGAGCAGTACTTC
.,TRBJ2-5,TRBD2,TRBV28,CASSLLSGGQETQYF,TGTGCCAGCAGCCTATTATCGGGGGGTCAAGAGACCCAGTACTTC
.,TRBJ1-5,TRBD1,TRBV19,CASRQQGATGNQPQHF,TGTGCCAGTAGACAACAGGGGGCTACTGGCAATCAGCCCCAGCATTTT
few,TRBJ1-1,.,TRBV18,CASSPLRGNTEAFF,TGTGCCAGCTCACCGTTAAGGGGGAACACTGAAGCTTTCTTT
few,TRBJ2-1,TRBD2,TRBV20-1,CSAREGGRVQNEQFF,TGCAGTGCTAGAGAGGGCGGGAGAGTCCAGAATGAGCAGTTCTTC
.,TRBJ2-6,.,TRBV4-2,CASSQDRSGFSGANVLTF,TGTGCCAGCAGCCAAGATCGGTCAGGTTTCTCTGGGGCCAACGTCCTGACTTTC
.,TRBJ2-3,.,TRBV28,CASSVGLIADTQYF,TGTGCCAGCAGTGTAGGGCTTATTGCAGATACGCAGTATTTT
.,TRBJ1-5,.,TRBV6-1,CASSRQVHQPQHF,TGTGCCAGCAGCAGACAGGTTCATCAGCCCCAGCATTTT
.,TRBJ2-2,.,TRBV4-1,CASSQAGAVTTGELFF,TGCGCCAGCAGCCAAGCGGGGGCAGTAACCACCGGGGAGCTGTTTTTT
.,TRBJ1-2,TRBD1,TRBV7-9,CASSLVPDRGKGYTF,TGTGCCAGCAGCTTAGTTCCGGACAGGGGTAAAGGCTACACCTTC
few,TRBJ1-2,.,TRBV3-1,CASSQVPRGSYGYTF,TGTGCCAGCAGCCAAGTCCCCAGGGGTTCCTATGGCTACACCTTC
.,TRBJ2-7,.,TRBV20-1,CSARDPTRTYEQYF,TGCAGTGCTAGAGATCCCACGCGGACCTACGAGCAGTACTTC
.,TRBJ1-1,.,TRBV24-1,CATSDLSGAEAFF,TGTGCCACCAGTGATTTATCAGGGGCGGAAGCTTTCTTT
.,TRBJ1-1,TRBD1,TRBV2,CASTRDRATEAFF,TGTGCCAGCACCCGGGACAGGGCCACTGAAGCTTTCTTT
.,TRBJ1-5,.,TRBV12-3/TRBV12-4,CASSFSSSNQPQHF,TGTGCCAGCAGTTTCTCCAGTAGCAATCAGCCCCAGCATTTT
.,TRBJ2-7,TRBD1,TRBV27,CASSLSSGTGYEQYF,TGTGCCAGCAGTTTATCGTCCGGGACAGGCTACGAGCAGTACTTC
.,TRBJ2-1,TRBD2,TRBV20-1,CSATKGLAGPNEQFF,TGCAGTGCAACGAAGGGACTAGCGGGACCCAATGAGCAGTTCTTC
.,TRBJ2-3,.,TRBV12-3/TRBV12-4,CASSLGGAGTDTQYF,TGTGCCAGCAGCTTAGGGGGGGCGGGTACAGATACGCAGTATTTT
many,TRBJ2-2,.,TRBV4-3,CASSQDGGAQVGELFF,TGCGCCAGCAGCCAAGACGGGGGCGCCCAGGTCGGGGAGCTGTTTTTT